This T cell receptor (beta chain) was captured in a study of blood T cell repertoires in COVID-19 (dated by TCRdb to about 2020). Notes on the research overall: Collaborator samples came from the United States, Italy and Spain and covered acute and convalescent phases of COVID-19. The repertoires were made available in a free public database intended to serve as a resource for research on the immune response to SARS-CoV-2. The prospective study material was composed of cDNA or gDNA derived from T cells, B-cell-depleted T cells, or PBMCs. The samples were drawn from the first 160 participants of the ongoing ImmuneRACE study and from roughly 1,300 subjects provided by 6 global collaborators. Where available, HLA class I and class II types were taken from metadata supplied by the sample provider and were not determined by assay-based typing. A de-identified subject ID, COVID-19 status, age in years and sex were almost always included in the sample metadata. The dataset comprised deeply sampled blood TCRbeta repertoires from subjects exposed to, actively infected with, or recovered from COVID-19.

To note about this clone: This receptor's antigen is unknown. No much larger clone exists at a distance of one base, and base qualities are not known.

The germline V gene gives CDR1 as SNHLY and CDR2 as FYNNEI. V gives up 6 bases and J gives up 4 bases, and the segment between their germline ends measures 15 bases. The CDR3 contains 14 residues, cysteine and phenylalanine counted. This entry keeps only the CDR3 DNA: 42 bases, framed from base 1. The investigation overall reported the following: Clinical and demographic metadata were provided uncurated, with the amount varying by source and participant.

TCRbeta CDR3 regions were amplified from genomic DNA using the immunoSEQ Assay, a bias-controlled multiplex PCR. Per the original workflow: Nucleated cell counts per sample were estimated from amplification of reference gene primers within the assay. To quantify the absolute abundance of each unique TCRbeta CDR3 rearrangement, sequence reads were collapsed and filtered. For each sample, productive Simpson clonality was calculated as the square root of Simpson's diversity index over productive rearrangements. Here the immuneACCESS table is served through TCRdb, limited to in-frame sequences with V and J called. Missing clones are a known gap in these copies; in checked studies unresolved V genes cover under half, and the rest lacks a known reason. V, J and clone size derive from that table, while D and trimming were established from the DNA sequence. The sample records fewer than 500,000 clones, about 80% of which are singletons. 0.85% to 1.3% of the sample lies in the top ten.

Collaborating institutions collected whole blood in K2EDTA tubes following their own protocols. For TCRbeta analysis, collaborators shipped samples as frozen whole blood, isolated PBMCs, or DNA extracted from either of those sample types. This receptor was taken from a human donor with acute or convalescent COVID-19. The donor label of this sample is uncertain. Sequencing input: peripheral blood. This receptor chain uses TRBV2 and TRBJ2-5, and TRBD1 may be the D gene, going by 6 matching bases. The CDR3 sequence is CASSYQIRGETQYF. The DNA sequence reads TGTGCCAGCAGCTATCAAATCAGGGGAGAGACCCAGTACTTC.